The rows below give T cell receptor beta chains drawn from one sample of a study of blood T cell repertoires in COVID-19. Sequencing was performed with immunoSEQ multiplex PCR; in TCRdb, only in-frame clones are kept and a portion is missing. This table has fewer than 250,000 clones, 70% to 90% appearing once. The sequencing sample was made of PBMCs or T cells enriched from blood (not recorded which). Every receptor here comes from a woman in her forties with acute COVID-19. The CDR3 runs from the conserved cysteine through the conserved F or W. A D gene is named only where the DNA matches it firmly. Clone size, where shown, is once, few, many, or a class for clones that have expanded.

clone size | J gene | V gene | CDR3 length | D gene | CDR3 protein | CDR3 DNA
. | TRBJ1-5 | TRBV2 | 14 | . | CASRAENSNQPQHF | TGTGCCAGCAGGGCGGAAAATAGCAATCAGCCCCAGCATTTT
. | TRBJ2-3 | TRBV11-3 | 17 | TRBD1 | CASSSGTGVLSTDTQYF | TGTGCCAGCAGCTCTGGGACAGGGGTTCTTAGCACAGATACGCAGTATTTT
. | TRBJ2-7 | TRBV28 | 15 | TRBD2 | CASSPGTSGGYEQYF | TGTGCCAGCAGTCCAGGGACTAGCGGTGGGTACGAGCAGTACTTC
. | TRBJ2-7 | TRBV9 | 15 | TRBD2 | CASSASSGSSYEQYF | TGTGCCAGCAGCGCCAGTAGCGGGAGCTCCTACGAGCAGTACTTC
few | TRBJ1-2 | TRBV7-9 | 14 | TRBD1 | CASSHPGGQDSYTF | TGTGCCAGCAGTCACCCCGGAGGACAGGACAGCTACACCTTC
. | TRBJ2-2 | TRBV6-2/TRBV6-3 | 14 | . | CASSQGQHTGELFF | TGTGCCAGCAGCCAGGGACAACACACCGGGGAGCTGTTTTTT
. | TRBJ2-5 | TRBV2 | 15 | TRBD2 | CASSRLAGEAETQYF | TGTGCCAGCAGTCGACTAGCGGGAGAGGCAGAGACCCAGTACTTC
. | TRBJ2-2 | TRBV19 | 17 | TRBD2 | CASTNPPTSGSIRELFF | TGTGCCAGTACCAATCCCCCGACTAGCGGGAGTATCCGGGAGCTGTTTTTT
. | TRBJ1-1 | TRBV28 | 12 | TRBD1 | CASNAEDREAFF | TGTGCCAGCAATGCCGAGGACAGGGAAGCTTTCTTT
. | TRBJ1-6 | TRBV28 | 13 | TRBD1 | CASTPDRGSPLHF | TGTGCCAGCACCCCGGACAGGGGGTCACCCCTCCACTTT
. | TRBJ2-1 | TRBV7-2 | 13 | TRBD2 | CASRILADNEQFF | TGTGCCAGCAGAATACTAGCGGACAATGAGCAGTTCTTC
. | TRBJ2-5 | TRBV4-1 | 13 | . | CASSQLVGETQYF | TGCGCCAGCAGCCAACTCGTCGGGGAGACCCAGTACTTC
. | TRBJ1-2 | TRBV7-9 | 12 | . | CASSSDAGGYTF | TGTGCCAGCAGCTCTGACGCAGGGGGCTACACCTTC
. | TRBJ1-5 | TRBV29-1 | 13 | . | CSVSTAIHQPQHF | TGCAGCGTGTCCACAGCAATCCATCAGCCCCAGCATTTT
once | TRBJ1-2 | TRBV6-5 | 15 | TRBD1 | CASRTRQGGNYGYTF | TGTGCCAGCAGAACCCGACAGGGTGGAAACTATGGCTACACCTTC
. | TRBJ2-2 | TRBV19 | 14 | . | CASSGPGNTGELFF | TGTGCCAGCTCCGGCCCGGGGAACACCGGGGAGCTGTTTTTT
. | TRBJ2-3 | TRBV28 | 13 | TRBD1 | CATSGGVGDTQYF | TGTGCCACCTCAGGGGGAGTGGGTGATACGCAGTATTTT
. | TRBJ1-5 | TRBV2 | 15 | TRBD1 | CASRRTGGDNQPQHF | TGTGCCAGCAGACGGACAGGAGGGGACAATCAGCCCCAGCATTTT
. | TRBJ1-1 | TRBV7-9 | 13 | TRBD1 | CASRGQANTEAFF | TGTGCCAGCAGGGGACAGGCGAACACTGAAGCTTTCTTT
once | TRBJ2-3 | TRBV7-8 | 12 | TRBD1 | CASSQGADTQYF | TGTGCCAGCAGCCAGGGGGCAGATACGCAGTATTTT
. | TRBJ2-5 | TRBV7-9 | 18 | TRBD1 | CASSLYSLGTGEQETQYF | TGTGCCAGCAGCTTATACTCCCTCGGGACAGGGGAGCAAGAGACCCAGTACTTC
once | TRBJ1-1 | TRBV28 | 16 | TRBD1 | CASSHHPGTGNTEAFF | TGTGCCAGCAGTCACCACCCCGGGACAGGGAACACTGAAGCTTTCTTT
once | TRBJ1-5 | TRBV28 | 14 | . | CASSPMRDGQPQHF | TGTGCCAGCAGTCCAATGAGGGATGGGCAGCCCCAGCATTTT
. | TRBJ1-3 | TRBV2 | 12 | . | CALRDPGNTIYF | TGTGCCCTCAGGGATCCCGGAAACACCATATATTTT
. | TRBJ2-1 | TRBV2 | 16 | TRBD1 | CASYSPGQGAHNEQFF | TGTGCCAGCTATTCTCCGGGACAGGGGGCCCACAATGAGCAGTTCTTC
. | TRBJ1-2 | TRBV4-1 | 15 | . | CASSQVGGGDPGYTF | TGCGCCAGCAGCCAAGTAGGCGGGGGCGATCCCGGCTACACCTTC
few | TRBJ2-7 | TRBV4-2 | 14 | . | CASSQAPLEYEQYF | TGTGCCAGCAGCCAAGCCCCACTCGAATACGAGCAGTACTTC
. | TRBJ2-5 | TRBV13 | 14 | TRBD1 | CASSLRGLKETQYF | TGTGCCAGCAGCCTCAGGGGGTTGAAGGAGACCCAGTACTTC
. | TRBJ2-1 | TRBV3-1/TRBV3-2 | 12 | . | CASSQDRNEQFF | TGTGCCAGCAGCCAAGATCGGAATGAGCAGTTCTTC
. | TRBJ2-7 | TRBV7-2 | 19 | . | CASSWGFSGRQVASYEQYF | TGTGCCAGCAGCTGGGGTTTTTCTGGAAGACAGGTGGCTTCCTACGAGCAGTACTTC
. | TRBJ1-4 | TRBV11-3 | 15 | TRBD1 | CASRRGTGPNEKLFF | TGTGCCAGCAGACGCGGGACAGGCCCTAATGAAAAACTGTTTTTT
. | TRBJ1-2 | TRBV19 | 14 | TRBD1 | CASRTGGGGYGYTF | TGTGCCAGTAGGACAGGGGGCGGCGGCTATGGCTACACCTTC
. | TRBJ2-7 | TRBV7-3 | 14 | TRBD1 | CASSPGQGQDEQYF | TGTGCCAGCAGCCCGGGACAGGGACAGGACGAGCAGTACTTC
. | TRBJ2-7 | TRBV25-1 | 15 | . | CASSDPGATTYEQYF | TGTGCCAGCAGTGACCCAGGGGCCACAACCTACGAGCAGTACTTC
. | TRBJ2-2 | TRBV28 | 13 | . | CASSKRGTGELFF | TGTGCCAGCAGTAAACGCGGTACCGGGGAGCTGTTTTTT
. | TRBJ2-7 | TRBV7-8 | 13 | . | CASSNGAGYEQYF | TGTGCCAGCAGCAATGGGGCGGGATACGAGCAGTACTTC
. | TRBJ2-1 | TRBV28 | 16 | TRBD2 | CASSLSLAGGPREQFF | TGTGCCAGCAGTTTATCCCTAGCGGGAGGGCCCCGGGAGCAGTTCTTC
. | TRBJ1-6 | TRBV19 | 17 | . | CASGGRGGPVPYSPLHF | TGTGCCAGTGGGGGCAGAGGGGGACCTGTCCCGTATTCACCCCTCCACTTT
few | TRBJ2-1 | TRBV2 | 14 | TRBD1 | CASRGHSQGDEQFF | TGTGCCAGCAGAGGGCACTCCCAGGGGGATGAGCAGTTCTTC
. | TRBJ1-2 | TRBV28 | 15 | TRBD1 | CASSPQGAMGYGYTF | TGTGCCAGCAGTCCACAGGGGGCAATGGGCTATGGCTACACCTTC
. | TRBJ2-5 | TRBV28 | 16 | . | CASSQPRVVRQETQYF | TGTGCCAGCAGCCAACCGAGGGTTGTCCGCCAAGAGACCCAGTACTTC
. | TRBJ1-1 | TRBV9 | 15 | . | CASSKGAPWGTEAFF | TGTGCCAGCAGCAAAGGGGCCCCCTGGGGCACTGAAGCTTTCTTT
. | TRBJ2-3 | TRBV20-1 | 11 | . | CSAQISDTQYF | TGCAGTGCGCAGATTTCAGATACGCAGTATTTT